Detailed here is one T cell receptor beta chain. Antigen unknown. The data were taken from a study of cytomegalovirus exposure and HLA in healthy donors. Study-wide findings and caveats: A later analysis reportedly found that, within productive TCRs, an Asian-associated ancestry cluster had fewer N-insertions than the mean observed across the roughly 690 donors.

CDR3 length: 18 residues. The PCR had 60 Vbeta and 13 Jbeta primers. Sequenced by immunoSEQ multiplex PCR; TCRdb stores in-frame clones only, minus some. Of about 140,000 clones listed, 80% were seen once; the top ten hold about 2.5%. The donors (healthy individuals) were bone marrow donors. Sample: PBMCs. The receptor was isolated from a man aged 45 to 65 in good health and CMV-seronegative. The chain combines TRBV21-1 with TRBJ1-5; the table's D call, TRBD1, was not checked against the DNA. TRBV21-1 is an annotated pseudogene. CDR3 region: CASSKGRTGYRESQPQHF. The CDR3 nucleotides read TGTGCCAGCAGCAAAGGGAGGACAGGATATCGGGAAAGTCAGCCCCAGCATTTT.